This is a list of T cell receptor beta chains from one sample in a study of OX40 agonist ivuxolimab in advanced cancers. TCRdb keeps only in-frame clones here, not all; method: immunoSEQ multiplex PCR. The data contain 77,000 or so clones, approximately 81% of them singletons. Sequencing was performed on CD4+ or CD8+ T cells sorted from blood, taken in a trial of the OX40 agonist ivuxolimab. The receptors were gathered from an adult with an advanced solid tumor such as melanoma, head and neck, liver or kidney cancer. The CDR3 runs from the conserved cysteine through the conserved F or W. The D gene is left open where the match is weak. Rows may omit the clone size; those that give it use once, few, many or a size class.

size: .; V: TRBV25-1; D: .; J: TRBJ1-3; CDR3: CASSALSEPVGNTIYF; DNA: TGTGCCAGCAGTGCACTAAGCGAACCAGTCGGAAACACCATATATTTT
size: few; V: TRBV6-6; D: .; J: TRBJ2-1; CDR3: CASSYDSGPYNEQFF; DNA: TGTGCCAGCAGTTACGACTCAGGCCCCTACAATGAGCAGTTCTTC
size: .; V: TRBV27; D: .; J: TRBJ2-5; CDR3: CASSLRGEETQYF; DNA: TGTGCCAGCAGTTTAAGGGGGGAAGAGACCCAGTACTTC
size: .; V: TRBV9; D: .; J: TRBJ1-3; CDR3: CASGKQSSGNTIYF; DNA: TGTGCCAGCGGGAAACAGTCCTCTGGAAACACCATATATTTT
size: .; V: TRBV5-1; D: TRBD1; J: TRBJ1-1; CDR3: CASSQTGEKHTEAFF; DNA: TGCGCCAGCAGTCAGACAGGGGAGAAACACACTGAAGCTTTCTTT
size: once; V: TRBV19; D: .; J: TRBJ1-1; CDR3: CASSIGQPSEAFF; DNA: TGTGCCAGTAGTATCGGACAGCCAAGTGAAGCTTTCTTT
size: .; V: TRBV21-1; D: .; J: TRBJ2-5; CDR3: CASTPGQDGETQYF; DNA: TGTGCCAGCACCCCGGGACAGGACGGGGAGACCCAGTACTTC
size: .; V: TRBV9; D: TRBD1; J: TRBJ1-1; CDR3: CASSARDRADTEAFF; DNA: TGTGCCAGCAGCGCTAGGGACAGGGCGGACACTGAAGCTTTCTTT
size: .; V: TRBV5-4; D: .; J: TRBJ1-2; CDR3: CASSSGGSNYGYTF; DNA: TGTGCCAGCAGCTCCGGTGGGTCTAACTATGGCTACACCTTC
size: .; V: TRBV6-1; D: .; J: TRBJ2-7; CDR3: CASSTIGLSYEQYF; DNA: TGTGCCAGCAGTACTATCGGGCTCTCCTACGAGCAGTACTTC
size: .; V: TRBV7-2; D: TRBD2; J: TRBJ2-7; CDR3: CASSPHSGGSYEQYF; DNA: TGTGCCAGCAGCCCTCATAGCGGGGGGAGCTACGAGCAGTACTTC
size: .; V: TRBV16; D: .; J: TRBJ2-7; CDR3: CASSPRGESYEQYF; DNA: TGTGCCAGCAGCCCTAGAGGGGAATCCTACGAGCAGTACTTC
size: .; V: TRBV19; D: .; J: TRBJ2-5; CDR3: CASSTHQGQETQYF; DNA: TGTGCCAGTAGTACCCACCAGGGACAAGAGACCCAGTACTTC
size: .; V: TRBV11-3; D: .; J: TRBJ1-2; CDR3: CASRPGQSYGYTF; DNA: TGTGCCAGCAGGCCCGGACAGAGCTATGGCTACACCTTC
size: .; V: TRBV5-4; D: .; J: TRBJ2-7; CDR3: CASSLGGTTYEQYF; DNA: TGTGCCAGCAGCTTGGGGGGTACGACCTACGAGCAGTACTTC
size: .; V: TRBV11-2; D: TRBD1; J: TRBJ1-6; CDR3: CASGQGSYNSPLHF; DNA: TGTGCCAGCGGACAGGGCTCCTATAATTCACCCCTCCACTTT
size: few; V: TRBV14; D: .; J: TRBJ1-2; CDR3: CASSQGVLDGYTF; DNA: TGTGCCAGCAGCCAAGGGGTCCTCGATGGCTACACCTTC
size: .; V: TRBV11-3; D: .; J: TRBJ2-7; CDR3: CASSFAGVNYEQYF; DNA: TGTGCCAGCAGCTTTGCAGGGGTTAACTACGAGCAGTACTTC
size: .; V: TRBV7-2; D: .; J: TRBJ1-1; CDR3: CASSLEGQGTNTEAFF; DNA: TGTGCCAGCAGCTTAGAGGGCCAGGGGACGAACACTGAAGCTTTCTTT
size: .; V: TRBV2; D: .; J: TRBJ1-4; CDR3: CASRLGSVSEKLFF; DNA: TGTGCCAGCAGATTGGGCTCTGTGAGTGAAAAACTGTTTTTT
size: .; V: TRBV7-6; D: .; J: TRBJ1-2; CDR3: CASSLGGANYGYTF; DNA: TGTGCCAGCAGCTTAGGAGGAGCTAACTATGGCTACACCTTC
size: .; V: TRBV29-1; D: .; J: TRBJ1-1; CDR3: CSVREGLNTEAFF; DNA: TGCAGCGTTCGCGAAGGGTTGAACACTGAAGCTTTCTTT
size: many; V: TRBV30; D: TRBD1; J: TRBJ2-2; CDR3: CAWKRQGNTGELFF; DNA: TGTGCCTGGAAACGACAGGGGAACACCGGGGAGCTGTTTTTT